These 23 T cell receptor beta chains were sequenced from one sample in a study of shared clonotypes between healthy human individuals (dated by TCRdb to the early 2020s). Library construction relied on the immunoSEQ multiplex PCR assay. In TCRdb, the immuneACCESS table is reduced to in-frame sequences with V and J assigned. These tables do not hold every clone; where another copy was compared, an unresolved V gene accounts for under half, and the others remain unexplained. For this sample the table gives millions of clones, of which more than 85% were detected only once. The ten largest clones take up 0.35% to 0.5% of the sample. The sequenced material came from naive CD4+ T cells from PBMCs. The cell subset or site tag for this specimen amounts to: CD45RA+ positively selected. These receptor sequences come from a man aged 18 to 30 in good health. Some clones in this sample may be carry-over from other donors' samples.

J is TRBJ2-1 and V is TRBV7-2, with D possibly being TRBD2 (5 bases). CDR1 and CDR2 from the germline V gene are SGHTA and FQGNSA. CDR3 size: 14 residues. Deletions cut 2 bases from V and 4 bases from J, with 9 bases between. The CDR3 sequence: CASSLFRDYNEQFF. CDR3 DNA: TGTGCCAGCAGCTTATTTCGGGATTACAATGAGCAGTTCTTC.

This clone was seen just once. The chain carries TRBV28 and TRBJ1-2; possibly TRBD1 for D (5 bases). Germline loops: CDR1 MDHEN, CDR2 SYDVKM. V was cut by 6 bases and J by 2 bases, with 19 bases left in between. This CDR3 comprises 16 residues. CDR3 sequence reads: CASRDPVRGWNYGYTF. The DNA for the CDR3 is TGTGCCAGCAGGGATCCCGTGAGGGGCTGGAACTATGGCTACACCTTC.

The chain joins TRBV27 to TRBJ1-2, with 7 bases lining up with TRBD1. Germline V gene sequence: CDR1 MNHEY, CDR2 SMNVEV (reference sequence). V lost 4 bases to trimming and J lost 1 base; unmatched junction nucleotides: 6. This CDR3 spans 15 amino acids. CDR3 DNA sequence: TGTGCCAGCAGTTCCTTCCGGGACAGTAACTATGGCTACACCTTC. The encoded protein is CASSSFRDSNYGYTF.

The genes are TRBV28 and TRBJ2-1; D tentatively fits TRBD1 or TRBD2 (5 bases each). The CDR3 is 15 amino acids. CDR1 is MDHEN and CDR2 is SYDVKM in the germline V gene. The germline V and J ends were trimmed by 6 bases and 4 bases, with 16 bases remaining between them. In nucleotides, the CDR3 is TGTGCCAGCAGGGACATGGGGGTAGATTACAATGAGCAGTTCTTC. It is translated as CASRDMGVDYNEQFF.

The V and J genes are TRBV29-1 and TRBJ1-2; perhaps TRBD1 as D (5 bases). The germline gives CDR1 SQVTM, CDR2 ANQGSEA. There are 13 residues in the CDR3. V lost 4 bases to trimming and J lost 1 base, with 10 bases between them. The CDR3 loop is CSVGGRNNYGYTF. The DNA of the CDR3 is TGCAGCGTTGGGGGACGGAATAACTATGGCTACACCTTC.

The chain joins TRBV6-5 to TRBJ2-7, with D perhaps matching TRBD1 (6 bases). V lost 3 bases, J lost 0 bases, and 9 bases lay in between. Germline values: CDR1 MNHEY, CDR2 SVGAGI. The CDR3 covers 14 residues. The CDR3 sequence: CASSYRGGSYEQYF. CDR3 in DNA: TGTGCCAGCAGTTATCGAGGGGGCTCCTACGAGCAGTACTTC.

The V and J genes are TRBV21-1 and TRBJ1-2. TRBV21-1 is recorded as a pseudogene. This CDR3 is built from 16 residues. The CDR3 here is CASSKALDRTLYGYTF. The DNA of the CDR3 is TGTGCCAGCAGCAAAGCGCTGGACCGAACGCTCTATGGCTACACCTTC.

This chain joins TRBV6-1 and TRBJ2-3, with D perhaps matching TRBD1 or TRBD2 (6 bases each). The CDR3 spans 14 residues. The V and J ends lost 3 bases and 6 bases respectively, with 13 bases between them. The germline V gene has CDR1 MNHNS and CDR2 SASEGT. The CDR3 nucleotides read TGTGCCAGCAGTGAGGGGGGCGGCCGCGATACGCAGTATTTT. This encodes CASSEGGGRDTQYF.

The chain uses TRBV7-2 and TRBJ2-1; D gene unclear. Germline V CDR1 and CDR2: SGHTA, FQGNSA. The germline V and J ends were trimmed by 6 bases and 2 bases, with 11 bases remaining between them. The CDR3 is made up of 14 amino acids. In DNA form, the CDR3 reads TGTGCCAGCAGTCCCGCTGAAACCTACAATGAGCAGTTCTTC. It yields the protein CASSPAETYNEQFF.

The chain has TRBV6-1 and TRBJ1-5; a possible D gene is TRBD1 (6 bases). The CDR3 has 15 amino acids. Trimming stripped 8 bases from V and 2 bases from J, with 16 bases between. Germline V gene data show CDR1 as MNHNS and CDR2 as SASEGT. CDR3 region: CASLMGTQGNQPQHF. CDR3 DNA sequence: TGTGCCAGCCTGATGGGGACACAGGGCAATCAGCCCCAGCATTTT.

The chain employs TRBV7-8 and TRBJ2-7; no definite D call. There are 14 residues in the CDR3. Trimming took 5 bases from V and 2 from J, leaving 13 bases between them. CDR1 SGHVS and CDR2 FQNEAQ come from the germline V gene. CDR3 residues: CASSLRTGPYEQYF. CDR3 in DNA: TGTGCCAGCAGCCTCAGGACGGGTCCCTACGAGCAGTACTTC.

This chain connects TRBV7-9 to TRBJ2-6; possibly TRBD2 for D (5 bases). The V end lost 8 bases, the J end lost 0 bases, and 14 bases lay between the germline ends. Germline V lookup: CDR1 SEHNR, CDR2 FQNEAQ (reference sequence). CDR3 size: 16 residues. The CDR3 coding sequence is TGTGCCAGCCCCATCGGAGGCCCCTCTGGGGCCAACGTCCTGACTTTC. Its translation is CASPIGGPSGANVLTF.

J is TRBJ1-1 and V is TRBV27; 8 bases fit TRBD1. V lost 6 bases to trimming and J lost 6 bases; unmatched junction nucleotides: 6. From germline, CDR1 is MNHEY and CDR2 SMNVEV (reference sequence). There are 13 residues in the CDR3. The CDR3 loop is CASSPDRGPEAFF. CDR3 DNA sequence: TGTGCCAGCAGCCCCGACAGGGGCCCTGAAGCTTTCTTT.

CDR3 nucleotide sequence: TGTGCCAGTAGCCAACAGCTGAACACTGAAGCTTTCTTT. Its protein product is CASSQQLNTEAFF. The chain recombines TRBV19 with TRBJ1-1; D not resolved. The ends were cut back, 6 bases at V and 0 bases at J, with 8 bases in the middle. This CDR3 spans 13 amino acids. The germline V gene encodes CDR1 LNHDA and CDR2 SQIVND (reference sequence).

This chain uses TRBV7-2 with TRBJ1-2; D is undetermined. Germline V gene lookup returns CDR1 SGHTA and CDR2 FQGNSA. V was pared by 5 bases and J by 1 base, with 14 bases between. The CDR3 covers 15 residues. The CDR3 sequence is CASSLRTGNNYGYTF. CDR3 bases: TGTGCCAGCAGCCTCCGGACCGGGAATAACTATGGCTACACCTTC.

This chain connects TRBV28 to TRBJ2-3; 8 bases line up with TRBD1. The V gene's germline CDR1 is MDHEN and CDR2 SYDVKM. The ends lost 7 bases at V and 4 bases at J; junction bases unmatched: 10. The CDR3 runs to 15 residues. The CDR3 here is CASTSGGASPDTQYF. The CDR3 DNA sequence: TGTGCCAGCACTTCAGGGGGCGCGTCTCCAGATACGCAGTATTTT.

J is TRBJ2-1 and V is TRBV6-1; 10 bases line up with TRBD2. V was pared by 6 bases and J by 5 bases, with 1 base of the junction left unmatched. The CDR3 is 13 amino acids. Germline loops: CDR1 MNHNS, CDR2 SASEGT. CDR3 coding DNA: TGTGCCAGCAGACTAGCGGGAAACAATGAGCAGTTCTTC. Amino acids: CASRLAGNNEQFF.

The chain employs TRBV20-1 and TRBJ2-7, with 8 bases aligning to TRBD2. CDR3 size: 11 residues. In germline, CDR1 is DFQATT, CDR2 SNEGSKA (reference sequence). V dropped 8 bases and J dropped 5; count of bases not matched to a gene: 5. The CDR3 protein is CSSGLANEQYF. The CDR3 nucleotides are TGCAGTTCAGGACTAGCAAACGAGCAGTACTTC.

The chain uses TRBV7-9 and TRBJ2-3; D may be TRBD2 (5 bases). The CDR3 consists of 15 residues. The germline V gene encodes CDR1 SEHNR and CDR2 FQNEAQ (reference sequence). V was cut by 3 bases and J by 4 bases, with 14 bases left in between. For the CDR3, the DNA is TGTGCCAGCAGCTTCGCGGGCGTTAGCGCAGATACGCAGTATTTT. Residues: CASSFAGVSADTQYF.

In regard to this clone: Other DNA sequences from this sample encode an identical CDR3 as well. This rearrangement joins TRBV5-1 to TRBJ2-7; D call uncertain. V was shortened by 4 bases and J by 0 bases, with 5 bases between the two germline ends. Looked up from germline, CDR1 is SGHRS and CDR2 is YFSETQ. The CDR3 is made up of 12 amino acids. Here the CDR3 reads CASSQDSYEQYF. For the CDR3, the DNA is TGCGCCAGCAGCCAGGACTCCTACGAGCAGTACTTC.

As for this clone: This specimen includes other DNA sequences encoding the same CDR3. This chain connects TRBV7-9 to TRBJ2-5, with TRBD1 identical over 9 bases. Germline lookup yields CDR1 SEHNR and CDR2 FQNEAQ (reference sequence). The junction had 3 bases not matched to a gene; V was cut back by 5 bases and J by 5 bases. The CDR3 runs to 13 residues. The CDR3 here is CASSLTGGETQYF. Written as DNA, the CDR3 is TGTGCCAGCAGCCTTACAGGGGGCGAGACCCAGTACTTC.

V is TRBV9 and J is TRBJ1-2, with D unresolved. Trimming cost V 0 bases and J 11 bases, with 11 bases left between them. This CDR3 region has 12 residues. The germline CDR1 and CDR2 sequences are SGDLS and YYNGEE. The CDR3 protein is CASSVGKQNYTF. The CDR3 bases are TGTGCCAGCAGCGTAGGCAAACAGAATTACACCTTC. The variable domain in full, with the rest retrieved from reference TRBV9 and TRBJ1-2, is DSGVTQTPKHLITATGQRVTLRCSPRSGDLSVYWYQQSLDQGLQFLIQYYNGEERAKGNILERFSAQQFPDLHSELNLSSLELGDSALYFCASSVGKQNYTFGSGTRLTVV.

The chain is built from TRBV9 and TRBJ2-1; 7 nucleotides line up with TRBD2. The CDR3 loop spans 15 amino acids. Per germline, CDR1 SGDLS and CDR2 YYNGEE. V lost 4 bases to trimming and J lost 0 bases; unmatched junction nucleotides: 4. The CDR3, as DNA: TGTGCCAGCAGCCGAACTAGCGCCTCCTACAATGAGCAGTTCTTC. Residues: CASSRTSASYNEQFF.